This is a list of T cell receptor beta chains from one sample in a study of OX40 agonist ivuxolimab in advanced cancers. Profiled with immunoSEQ multiplex PCR; TCRdb holds only in-frame clones, not every one. The data contain under 75,000 clones, roughly 91% of them seen just once; the ten biggest clones take up 0.7% to 0.95%. This sample comprised CD4+ or CD8+ T cells sorted from blood, obtained in a trial of the OX40 agonist ivuxolimab. The receptors come from an adult with an advanced solid tumor such as melanoma, head and neck, liver or kidney cancer. The conserved cysteine and the conserved F or W are not part of the CDR3 here. Each record gives: clone size, V gene, J gene, CDR3 protein. Clone size is given for some rows only: seen once, a few or many times, or a class if the clone is expanded.

size: .
V: TRBV5-1
J: TRBJ2-7
CDR3: ASSRHREPREQY

size: .
V: TRBV7-4
J: TRBJ1-5
CDR3: ASSDPGQGAQPQH

size: .
V: TRBV10-1
J: TRBJ2-1
CDR3: ATKSGNHYNEQF

size: .
V: TRBV29-1
J: TRBJ1-1
CDR3: SVSTSFTEAF

size: .
V: TRBV21-1
J: TRBJ1-5
CDR3: ASIPLQQPQH

size: medium-sized
V: TRBV28
J: TRBJ1-5
CDR3: ASRPGVTGQPQH

size: .
V: TRBV6-6
J: TRBJ1-4
CDR3: ASSYSTTGSNEKLF

size: .
V: TRBV5-1
J: TRBJ2-1
CDR3: ASSPFPGQMNEQF

size: .
V: TRBV2
J: TRBJ1-5
CDR3: ASSWDSPSNQPQH

size: .
V: TRBV7-9
J: TRBJ1-3
CDR3: ASSPSGRNSGNTIY

size: .
V: TRBV5-5
J: TRBJ1-6
CDR3: ASSFLSSYNSPLH

size: .
V: TRBV4-1
J: TRBJ2-7
CDR3: ASSRSRDHSYEQY

size: few
V: TRBV9
J: TRBJ1-1
CDR3: ASSGRGPEAF

size: .
V: TRBV5-8
J: TRBJ1-4
CDR3: ASTPGQAATNEKLF

size: .
V: TRBV5-1
J: TRBJ1-2
CDR3: ASSLDRDRGIGYT

size: few
V: TRBV19
J: TRBJ1-5
CDR3: ASSGTGNQPQH

size: .
V: TRBV19
J: TRBJ1-1
CDR3: ATDAGGAVTEAF

size: .
V: TRBV20-1
J: TRBJ2-5
CDR3: SASGFETQY

size: .
V: TRBV5-1
J: TRBJ1-1
CDR3: ASSLSGSTTEAF

size: .
V: TRBV27
J: TRBJ2-5
CDR3: ASSSPAGYQETQY

size: .
V: TRBV5-1
J: TRBJ2-1
CDR3: ASSMGTSGISYNEQF

size: .
V: TRBV2
J: TRBJ2-2
CDR3: ASSARTGGIGELF

size: .
V: TRBV9
J: TRBJ2-2
CDR3: ASRFRGWKLF

size: .
V: TRBV14
J: TRBJ2-2
CDR3: ASSQDRTVHKDTGELF

size: few
V: TRBV10-3
J: TRBJ2-7
CDR3: AISDGLAGVEEQY

size: .
V: TRBV15
J: TRBJ1-1
CDR3: ATRVGGLNTEAF

size: .
V: TRBV11-2
J: TRBJ1-1
CDR3: ASSLGPGSEAF

size: .
V: TRBV10-2
J: TRBJ2-1
CDR3: ASRVGGGAGNEQF

size: .
V: TRBV18
J: TRBJ2-6
CDR3: ASSTTRGHSGANVLT

size: .
V: TRBV10-1
J: TRBJ1-1
CDR3: ASRQGRGTEAF

size: .
V: TRBV6-6
J: TRBJ2-7
CDR3: ASSLNGQPAPYEQY

size: .
V: TRBV4-1
J: TRBJ1-5
CDR3: ASSQAASGEQPQH

size: .
V: TRBV2
J: TRBJ2-3
CDR3: ASSLSGGPSGDTQY

size: .
V: TRBV5-7
J: TRBJ2-5
CDR3: ASSPGQFGAQY

size: .
V: TRBV21-1
J: TRBJ2-2
CDR3: APPGQGVTGELF